The clone carrying this T cell receptor beta chain showed up just a few times. Its antigen is undetermined. Sequencing targeted expressed TCRB transcripts, as all isolated RNA had been reverse transcribed. The assay was immunoSEQ multiplex PCR, and TCRdb's table has in-frame clones only and misses some. The data contain roughly 610,000 clones, 15% to 18% of them singletons. The data derive from a study of beta chain features in type 1 diabetes. Populations isolated by sorting all had purity greater than 98%. Study outcomes and limitations: People with Type 1 diabetes carried modestly yet significantly shorter TCRB CDR3s in all four CD4+ subsets. Healthy donors had naive, central memory and Treg TCRB repertoires that appeared less similar than those seen among patients.

The germline V gene has CDR1 SGHTA and CDR2 FQGNSA. The CDR3 has 16 amino acids. V shed 7 bases and J 4 bases; nucleotides not matched to a gene: 12. The V gene is TRBV7-2, the J gene TRBJ2-1; 8 nucleotides line up with TRBD2. The specimen was naive CD4+ T cells from blood. The receptor's source is a man aged 18 to 30 in good health. CDR3 loop: CASTKGGAGGYNEQFF. The CDR3 nucleotides read TGTGCCAGCACCAAGGGCGGGGCGGGAGGTTACAATGAGCAGTTCTTC.